One and the same sample provided the 21 T cell receptor beta chains below, sequenced in a study of shared clonotypes between healthy human individuals. Data came from immunoSEQ multiplex PCR; TCRdb stores just in-frame clones and leaves some out. This sample has around 1.4 million clones, with approximately 98.5% found just once. Source material: naive CD4+ T cells sorted from blood. The sample's subset: CD45RA+ positively selected. The receptors derive from a young man in good health.

J is TRBJ2-7 and V is TRBV5-1; D not resolved. CDR1 and CDR2 (germline): SGHRS, YFSETQ. This CDR3 contains 15 residues. V gave up 1 base and J gave up 3 bases, with 14 bases separating them. CDR3 protein: CASSLNLAGGYEQYF. As DNA, the CDR3 is TGCGCCAGCAGCTTGAATTTGGCAGGCGGCTACGAGCAGTACTTC. The whole variable domain, filled in from reference TRBV5-1 and TRBJ2-7, reads KAGVTQTPRYLIKTRGQQVTLSCSPISGHRSVSWYQQTPGQGLQFLFEYFSETQRNKGNFPGRFSGRQFSNSRSEMNVSTLELGDSALYLCASSLNLAGGYEQYFGPGTRLTVT.

The J gene is TRBJ2-5, the V gene TRBV10-3; either TRBD1 or TRBD2 may fit D (5 bases each). Germline CDR1 ENHRY, CDR2 SYGVKD. Trimming removed 4 bases from V and 3 bases from J, with 18 bases in between. The CDR3 is 16 amino acids. The CDR3 DNA reads TGTGCCATCAGTGCGGGGCTAGGAGTTGTGGAAGAGACCCAGTACTTC. Residues: CAISAGLGVVEETQYF.

The rearrangement joins TRBV7-6 to TRBJ1-4; unclear D gene. The CDR3 contains 11 residues. Germline V gene sequence: CDR1 SGHVS, CDR2 FNYEAQ. The germline V and J ends were trimmed by 1 base and 7 bases, with 1 base remaining between them. The DNA for the CDR3 is TGTGCCAGCAGCTTAGTTGAAAAACTGTTTTTT. Translation gives CASSLVEKLFF.

Regarding this clone: This same CDR3 is encoded by further DNA sequences in the sample. The chain recombines TRBV27 with TRBJ1-2; 10 bases fit TRBD1. CDR3 size: 13 residues. The germline V gene encodes CDR1 MNHEY and CDR2 SMNVEV (reference sequence). The ends lost 4 bases at V and 4 bases at J; junction bases unmatched: 0. CDR3 nucleotide sequence: TGTGCCAGCAGTTGGACAGGGGGCTATGGCTACACCTTC. Protein: CASSWTGGYGYTF.

This clone was observed a single time. The genes are TRBV5-6 and TRBJ1-5; D is uncertain. The CDR3 has 13 residues. Between the trimmed V and J ends, which lost 0 bases and 6 bases, there was a span of 7 bases. Germline V gene data show CDR1 as SGHDT and CDR2 as YYEEEE. Here the CDR3 reads CASSLADSQPQHF. CDR3 nucleotides: TGTGCCAGCAGCTTGGCCGATAGTCAGCCCCAGCATTTT.

This clone came up once. The J gene is TRBJ2-3, the V gene TRBV5-1; either TRBD1 or TRBD2 may fit D (5 bases each). This CDR3 is built from 15 residues. Trimming took 4 bases from V and 3 from J, leaving 15 bases between them. Germline CDR1 SGHRS, CDR2 YFSETQ. The CDR3 protein is CASSIGTEVTDTQYF. In nucleotides, the CDR3 is TGCGCCAGCAGCATCGGGACCGAAGTTACAGATACGCAGTATTTT. The full variable domain, completed using reference TRBV5-1 and TRBJ2-3, is KAGVTQTPRYLIKTRGQQVTLSCSPISGHRSVSWYQQTPGQGLQFLFEYFSETQRNKGNFPGRFSGRQFSNSRSEMNVSTLELGDSALYLCASSIGTEVTDTQYFGPGTRLTVL.

The CDR3 DNA reads as TGTGCCAGCAGCAGAACAGGGAGTGGGTCCTACGAGCAGTACTTC. This gives the protein CASSRTGSGSYEQYF. The chain is built from TRBV7-9 and TRBJ2-7; D possibly corresponds to TRBD1 (6 bases). V was cut by 5 bases and J by 1 base, with 15 bases left in between. The CDR3 has 15 residues. Germline V lookup: CDR1 SEHNR, CDR2 FQNEAQ (reference sequence).

This clone was found once. CDR3 DNA: TGTGCCAGCAGTTCATACAGGGGGCAGGATGCTCAGCCCCAGCATTTT. It yields the protein CASSSYRGQDAQPQHF. The chain has TRBV6-6 and TRBJ1-5, with TRBD1 identical over 9 bases. The CDR3 loop spans 16 amino acids. After removal of 4 bases from V and 6 bases from J, the junction contained 10 bases not matched to a gene. Germline CDR1 is MNHNY and CDR2 is SVGAGI (reference sequence).

With respect to this clone: The sample contains more than one DNA sequence encoding this CDR3. The chain recombines TRBV5-1 with TRBJ1-5; no reliable D call. V was shortened by 4 bases and J by 2 bases, with 7 bases between the two germline ends. Germline CDR1 and CDR2: SGHRS and YFSETQ. The length of the CDR3 is 13 residues. In DNA, the CDR3 is TGCGCCAGCAGCAGTGACGGCAATCAGCCCCAGCATTTT. As protein: CASSSDGNQPQHF.

The chain recombines TRBV5-1 with TRBJ2-7, with a possible D match to TRBD2 (5 bases). Per the germline V gene, CDR1 is SGHRS and CDR2 is YFSETQ. This CDR3 is built from 13 residues. V lost 4 bases and J lost 5, with 13 bases in between. CDR3 region: CASSIRGDDEQYF. DNA of the CDR3: TGCGCCAGCAGCATCCGGGGAGACGACGAGCAGTACTTC.

This clone has a single count. The gene calls are TRBV19 and TRBJ2-2, with TRBD2 matching 7 bases. CDR3 length equals 15 residues. The V and J ends lost 3 bases and 7 bases, in that order; junction bases with no gene match: 8. The germline gives CDR1 LNHDA, CDR2 SQIVND (reference sequence). The DNA of the CDR3 is TGTGCCAGTAGTATCGGGGGGAGAGGTGTCGGGGAGCTGTTTTTT. It yields the protein CASSIGGRGVGELFF.

The chain combines TRBV14 with TRBJ2-1, with D perhaps matching TRBD2 (6 bases). Trimming pared 1 base from V and 1 base from J, leaving 11 bases between. CDR1 SGHDN and CDR2 FVKESK come from the germline V gene. The CDR3 is 16 amino acids. CDR3 sequence: CASSQGLGGSYNEQFF. The CDR3, as DNA: TGTGCCAGCAGCCAAGGTTTGGGGGGATCCTACAATGAGCAGTTCTTC.

The genes are TRBV4-3 and TRBJ2-3, with D tentatively TRBD1 or TRBD2 (6 bases each). The length of the CDR3 is 18 residues. CDR1 is LGHNA and CDR2 is YSLEER in the germline V gene. The V gene lost 0 bases and the J gene lost 1 base, with 17 bases spanning the gap. The DNA for the CDR3 is TGCGCCAGCAGCCAAGATAACGAGGGGGGATTAGGCACAGATACGCAGTATTTT. This translates into CASSQDNEGGLGTDTQYF.

The chain joins TRBV28 to TRBJ1-4; perhaps TRBD1 as D (5 bases). The CDR3 totals 15 residues. From germline, CDR1 is MDHEN and CDR2 SYDVKM. V was pared by 4 bases and J by 7 bases, with 16 bases between. In nucleotides, the CDR3 is TGTGCCAGCAGTTCCCCGGGGGGGTTGACTGAAAAACTGTTTTTT. This gives the protein CASSSPGGLTEKLFF.

The rearrangement joins TRBV29-1 to TRBJ2-2, with TRBD2 matching 10 bases. The CDR3 length is 13 residues. Germline assignment: CDR1 SQVTM and CDR2 ANQGSEA. This CDR3 reads CIVLAGGGGELFF. CDR3 nucleotide sequence: TGCATCGTATTAGCGGGAGGTGGCGGGGAGCTGTTTTTT.

The chain combines TRBV5-1 with TRBJ2-3; 9 bases are a match to TRBD2. The V segment lost 0 bases and the J segment 0 bases; nucleotides outside the gene matches: 2. Germline V CDR1 and CDR2: SGHRS, YFSETQ. This CDR3 has 16 amino acids. CDR3: CASSLASGISTDTQYF. CDR3 coding DNA: TGCGCCAGCAGCTTGGCTAGCGGGATCAGCACAGATACGCAGTATTTT.

The V gene is TRBV5-1, the J gene TRBJ2-7; D remains unclear. In germline, CDR1 is SGHRS, CDR2 YFSETQ. The CDR3 has 16 residues. V shed 3 bases and J shed 2 bases, with 18 bases lying between them. CDR3 in amino acids: CASSSGFPGKPYEQYF. As DNA, the CDR3 is TGCGCCAGCAGCTCCGGCTTCCCAGGCAAACCCTACGAGCAGTACTTC.

The chain has TRBV15 and TRBJ2-7; TRBD1 might be the D (5 bases). This CDR3 is 14 amino acids long. Germline V gene data show CDR1 as LNHNV and CDR2 as YYDKDF (reference sequence). The V gene lost 5 bases and the J gene lost 3 bases, with 14 bases spanning the gap. The CDR3 bases are TGTGCCACCAGCGGTCAGGGTATCGACTACGAGCAGTACTTC. Its translation is CATSGQGIDYEQYF.

The chain has TRBV27 and TRBJ2-1, with D uncertain. The V end lost 5 bases, the J end lost 16 bases, and 12 bases lay between the germline ends. From germline, CDR1 is MNHEY and CDR2 SMNVEV (reference sequence). The CDR3 extends over 10 amino acids. The DNA for the CDR3 is TGTGCCAGCAGTCGTAATAGCTTCTTCTTC. Residues: CASSRNSFFF.

J is TRBJ2-7 and V is TRBV18; the match to TRBD2 covers 9 bases. Germline lookup yields CDR1 KGHSH and CDR2 LQKENI. V shed 3 bases, J shed 4 bases, and the junction held 10 bases outside the gene matches. This CDR3 is built from 16 residues. CDR3 residues: CASSPRYASGIYEQYF. The CDR3 region has the DNA TGTGCCAGCTCACCGAGGTATGCTAGCGGGATTTACGAGCAGTACTTC.

The V call is TRBV4-1, the J call TRBJ2-1; D ambiguous. CDR3 size: 15 residues. Germline values: CDR1 MGHRA, CDR2 YSYEKL. Trimming shortened V by 4 bases and J by 9 bases, and 19 bases separated the two germline ends. DNA of the CDR3: TGCGCCAGCAGCCCTACCTTAGCCCGAGTAGGTGAGCAGTTCTTC. Amino acids: CASSPTLARVGEQFF.